The source of this TCR beta chain is a study of identical twins. Notes on the study in general: It was out-of-frame TCR alpha sharing in monozygotic twins that models underestimated. Out-of-frame alpha sequences common to twins were enriched for low generation probability. Interpretation of the results relied on cross-sectional statistical analysis and not on following the same donors. Insertions ran lower in abundant cord blood beta clonotypes, though not in memory repertoires.

In its sample, this clonotype was seen many times. Its target is unknown. CDR1 and CDR2 from the germline V gene are DFQATT and SNEGSKA (reference sequence). This CDR3 spans 11 amino acids. V was trimmed by 3 bases and J by 7 bases, leaving 9 bases between them. Using its own MiXCR run on the 5' RACE reads, TCRdb lists one record per CDR3 protein. Seen here are approximately 700,000 distinct CDR3 sequences, 6.1% observed once, and the top ten hold 1.5% to 2%. The rearrangement joins TRBV20-1 to TRBJ1-2, with a possible D match to TRBD1 (5 bases). The receptor comes from a man aged 18 to 29 in good health. The sequencing sample was made of naive T cells sorted from blood. The CDR3 region is CSASGGSGYTF. DNA of the CDR3: TGCAGTGCTAGTGGGGGGAGTGGCTACACCTTC.